The sequence of this T cell receptor (beta chain) was determined in a study of blood T cells in healthy people across ages. No fewer than 7 million PBMCs went into each sample. Sample-barcoded 5' priming and a J-beta primer mix drove a second PCR of roughly 7 to 11 cycles. A tag from a template-switch adaptor with 12 random nucleotides marked each cDNA molecule. The yield of each sample was at least 2.5 million CDR3-containing paired-end reads. TCRdb recomputed calls from the 5' RACE reads with MiXCR, one row per CDR3 protein. The sample includes about 640,000 distinct CDR3 sequences, about 54% of them seen just once. The CDR3 sequence is 15 residues long. V lost 4 bases to trimming and J lost 4 bases; unmatched junction nucleotides: 9. The V gene's germline CDR1 is MNHNY and CDR2 SVGAGI (reference sequence).

The sequenced sample was blood. The sequence was collected from a man between 60 and 70 years old in good health. The chain carries TRBV6-6 and TRBJ1-2; 7 bases fit TRBD1. The CDR3 region has the DNA TGTGCCAGCAGTTTTTTAACAGGGGAGAGCTATGGCTACACCTTC. This gives the protein CASSFLTGESYGYTF.